The clone carrying this T cell receptor beta chain has only a few counts. A much bigger clone sits one base away, suggesting this may be a read error. At the DNA level, this CDR3 is encoded by other sequences in the same sample as well. Germline loops: CDR1 SGHRS, CDR2 YFSETQ. The CDR3 length is 16 residues. Trimming at V came to 0 bases and at J to 3 bases, leaving 1 base not matched to a gene. Each unsorted sample relied on roughly 82 million PBMCs as its source of genomic DNA. Unsorted PBMC DNA underwent sequencing on ten immunoSEQ deep assay plates. Produced via immunoSEQ multiplex PCR; TCRdb's table is partial and in-frame only. In the table there are 450,000 to 500,000 clones, roughly 80% of which are singletons. This sample was included in a study of shared clonotypes between healthy human individuals. Turning to the study itself: Aged 18 to 49, the donors were a couple of women and a few men.

This chain uses TRBV5-1 with TRBJ2-3, with 13 bases identical to TRBD2. The sequenced sample consisted of PBMCs. The sequence was obtained from a woman in her forties in good health. Some clones in this sample may be carry-over from other donors' samples. The CDR3: CASSLGLAGGTDTQYF. The CDR3 DNA reads TGCGCCAGCAGCTTGGGACTAGCGGGAGGTACAGATACGCAGTATTTT.